This entry concerns a single T cell receptor (beta chain). Its target is unknown. Version v3.0 of the immunoSEQ assay was performed at survey level. The data were produced by immunoSEQ multiplex PCR, yet TCRdb's version contains in-frame clones alone and is incomplete. The repertoire includes about 30,000 clones, 90% to 95% of them detected once, and less than 3.5% sits in the top ten. This CDR3 is 14 amino acids long. Germline CDR1 is WSHSY and CDR2 is SAAADI. Trimming pared 5 bases from V and 3 bases from J, leaving 14 bases between. The data stem from a study of long-term antiretroviral therapy in people with HIV. Overall study: The oldest samples precede the 2015 immediate-ART recommendation by about a decade.

Study results and caveats: Records did not include ART adherence, viral resistance or therapy changes.

This sample comprised unsorted PBMCs, obtained just over 7.2 years after starting antiretroviral therapy. This TCR derives from a man in his fifties or sixties with HIV. The V and J genes are TRBV10-2 and TRBJ2-7, with D hard to call. CDR3 DNA: TGCGCCAGCAGTAAGGCAGGCGGACGCTACGAGCAGTACTTC. Its translation is CASSKAGGRYEQYF.